Listed here is a single TCR beta chain. This record belongs to a study of shared T cell receptors in the human thymus. V gave up 4 bases and J gave up 5 bases, with 12 bases separating them. Germline CDR1 reads MNHNS; CDR2 reads SASEGT. There are 14 residues in the CDR3. Sequencing used immunoSEQ multiplex PCR; TCRdb keeps in-frame clones, though not all of them. The sample has 700,000 to 750,000 clones, approximately 85% seen once. This same sample was also taken into another study, of human thymus T cells.

Specimen: thymocytes. V gene TRBV6-1 combines with J gene TRBJ1-5, with D perhaps TRBD1 (6 bases). This sequence was found in a girl under three years old with a congenital heart defect. The CDR3: CASSGYRDDQPQHF. DNA for the CDR3: TGTGCCAGCAGTGGATACAGGGATGATCAGCCCCAGCATTTT.